One and the same sample provided the 29 T cell receptor beta chains below, sequenced in a study of blood T cell repertoires in COVID-19. Assay: immunoSEQ multiplex PCR; the TCRdb copy retains only in-frame clones and omits some. Here the sample spans over 400,000 clones, around nine tenths being singletons. The specimen sequenced was PBMCs or T cells enriched from blood (not recorded which). All receptors derive from a woman aged 60-70 years who had recovered from COVID-19.

The gene calls are TRBV3-1 (or the pseudogene TRBV3-2) and TRBJ1-1; TRBD1 is a possible D gene (5 bases). The germline V gene has CDR1 LGHDT and CDR2 YNNKEL (reference sequence). Trimming removed 1 base from V and 4 bases from J, with 10 bases in between. The CDR3 is made up of 14 amino acids. CDR3 amino acids: CASSQAGGSTEAFF. CDR3 in DNA: TGTGCCAGCAGCCAAGCGGGGGGAAGCACTGAAGCTTTCTTT.

The chain recombines TRBV2 with TRBJ1-6; no firm D call. The germline gives CDR1 SNHLY, CDR2 FYNNEI. The CDR3 sequence is 16 residues long. With 4 bases removed from V and 3 bases from J, the gap between germline ends came to 13 bases. The CDR3 DNA sequence: TGTGCCAGCAGTGGGGCAACTTCCCTCTATAATTCACCCCTCCACTTT. Its protein product is CASSGATSLYNSPLHF. Supplemented by reference TRBV2 and TRBJ1-6, the full variable domain reads EPEVTQTPSHQVTQMGQEVILRCVPISNHLYFYWYRQILGQKVEFLVSFYNNEISEKSEIFDDQFSVERPDGSNFTLKIRSTKLEDSAMYFCASSGATSLYNSPLHFGNGTRLTVT.

The count of this clone is one. The V call is TRBV2, the J call TRBJ2-3; 8 positions agree with TRBD1. With V trimmed by 6 bases and J by 2 bases, 7 bases remained unmatched. Germline assignment: CDR1 SNHLY and CDR2 FYNNEI. This CDR3 has 15 amino acids. The CDR3 here is CASRAQGVITDTQYF. CDR3 DNA: TGTGCCAGCAGAGCACAGGGGGTTATCACAGATACGCAGTATTTT.

The genes are TRBV29-1 and TRBJ2-5; D ambiguous. Germline CDR1 SQVTM, CDR2 ANQGSEA. Trimming stripped 8 bases from V and 5 bases from J, with 15 bases between. There are 12 residues in the CDR3. In DNA form, the CDR3 reads TGCAGCTCTGAGGAACTTGGGGAGACCCAGTACTTC. This encodes CSSEELGETQYF.

This clone was found once. The genes are TRBV5-1 and TRBJ2-1, with 10 bases identical to TRBD2. The V gene's germline CDR1 is SGHRS and CDR2 YFSETQ. CDR3 length: 16 residues. J gave up 5 bases and V 0 bases, and 5 bases lay outside the gene matches. In nucleotides, the CDR3 is TGCGCCAGCAGCTTGGGGGGACTAGCGCTTAACAATGAGCAGTTCTTC. Protein: CASSLGGLALNNEQFF.

The chain couples TRBV9 to TRBJ2-3; 8 bases align to TRBD2. Trimming removed 0 bases from V and 4 bases from J; junction bases left unmatched: 7. This CDR3 spans 16 amino acids. The germline gives CDR1 SGDLS, CDR2 YYNGEE. The CDR3 nucleotides read TGTGCCAGCAGCGTAGTGAGCGGGGGAGGATCAGATACGCAGTATTTT. This codes for CASSVVSGGGSDTQYF.

The genes are TRBV30 and TRBJ1-2; D is undetermined. The CDR3 has 14 residues. V lost 5 bases, J lost 0 bases, and 13 bases lay in between. The germline CDR1 and CDR2 sequences are GTSNPN and SVGIG (reference sequence). DNA of the CDR3: TGTGCCTGGCTCAGCCGTCTAGCTAACTATGGCTACACCTTC. Its translation is CAWLSRLANYGYTF.

CDR3 loop: CATSRKTGGALNGYTF. As DNA, the CDR3 is TGTGCCACCAGCAGGAAGACCGGGGGGGCATTGAATGGCTACACCTTC. This chain links TRBV15 with TRBJ1-2; D possibly corresponds to TRBD1 (6 bases). The CDR3 has 16 residues. Germline V gene lookup returns CDR1 LNHNV and CDR2 YYDKDF (reference sequence). Trimming removed 3 bases from V and 6 bases from J, with 20 bases in between.

This clone was recorded once. The chain uses TRBV20-1 and TRBJ1-3; no reliable D call. V shed 3 bases and J shed 0 bases, with 6 bases lying between them. This CDR3 region has 13 residues. The germline CDR1 and CDR2 sequences are DFQATT and SNEGSKA (reference sequence). The CDR3 bases are TGCAGTGCTAGTCGGGTCTCTGGAAACACCATATATTTT. Encoded protein: CSASRVSGNTIYF.

V usage is TRBV9 and J usage is TRBJ1-3, with D possibly TRBD1 on 6 matching bases. CDR1 and CDR2 (germline): SGDLS, YYNGEE. The CDR3 length is 16 residues. Trimming stripped 4 bases from V and 2 bases from J, with 16 bases between. The DNA of the CDR3 is TGTGCCAGCAGCCCCACCGGGGGGGGGCCTGGAAACACCATATATTTT. Protein: CASSPTGGGPGNTIYF.

The chain combines TRBV11-2 with TRBJ1-2, with TRBD1 matching 8 bases. This CDR3 comprises 17 residues. Germline V gene sequence: CDR1 SGHAT, CDR2 FQNNGV. The ends lost 9 bases at V and 8 bases at J; junction bases unmatched: 23. CDR3 sequence (DNA): TGTGCCAGAAACGATCCTACCCCCCCCACAGGGGGGAAAGGCTACACCTTC. Translation gives CARNDPTPPTGGKGYTF.

The chain has TRBV5-4 and TRBJ1-1; unclear D gene. The germline V gene encodes CDR1 SGHNT and CDR2 YYREEE (reference sequence). Trimming left V 4 bases short and J 2 bases short, with 12 bases between. This CDR3 has 14 amino acids. The CDR3, as DNA: TGTGCCAGCAGCCCCCACCACATTAACACTGAAGCTTTCTTT. It translates to CASSPHHINTEAFF.

The chain is built from TRBV24-1 and TRBJ1-2; D perhaps matches TRBD1 (6 bases). V lost 5 bases and J 8 bases, leaving 20 bases between the germline ends. The CDR3 spans 15 residues. Germline-derived CDR1 and CDR2 are KGHDR and SFDVKD. The CDR3 nucleotides read TGTGCCACCAGTGCCCATCTGGGACATCTCCAAGGCTACACCTTC. Protein sequence: CATSAHLGHLQGYTF.

The chain recombines TRBV4-1 with TRBJ1-5; the D is unclear. CDR1 is MGHRA, CDR2 YSYEKL, per germline. The CDR3 is 15 amino acids. The ends were cut back, 1 base at V and 2 bases at J, with 9 bases in the middle. The CDR3 bases are TGCGCCAGCAGCCAAGTAGCCGGGGGCAATCAGCCCCAGCATTTT. Translation gives CASSQVAGGNQPQHF.

This clone appeared a few times. This chain links TRBV5-5 with TRBJ1-1; weak D call: TRBD1 (6 bases). Germline V CDR1 and CDR2: SGHKS, YYEKEE (reference sequence). This CDR3 comprises 17 residues. Trimming stripped 4 bases from V and 3 bases from J, with 22 bases between. DNA for the CDR3: TGTGCCAGCAGCCTCGCCTGGGGGGGCTTGTTGGACACTGAAGCTTTCTTT. This translates into CASSLAWGGLLDTEAFF. Drawing the rest from reference TRBV5-5 and TRBJ1-1, the complete variable domain is DAGVTQSPTHLIKTRGQQVTLRCSPISGHKSVSWYQQVLGQGPQFIFQYYEKEERGRGNFPDRFSARQFPNYSSELNVNALLLGDSALYLCASSLAWGGLLDTEAFFGQGTRLTVV.

The chain links TRBV3-1 (or the pseudogene TRBV3-2) to TRBJ2-5, with a weak D call TRBD2 (6 bases). The CDR3 loop spans 14 amino acids. Germline V CDR1 and CDR2: LGHDT, YNNKEL (reference sequence). The germline V and J ends were trimmed by 5 bases and 5 bases, with 15 bases remaining between them. The CDR3 nucleotides read TGTGCCAGCAGCTCCTATGGGGCGGGGGAGACCCAGTACTTC. It yields the protein CASSSYGAGETQYF.

The chain combines TRBV28 with TRBJ1-1; D gene uncertain. Looked up from germline, CDR1 is MDHEN and CDR2 is SYDVKM. This CDR3 is built from 15 residues. The V end was cut by 7 bases, the J end by 0 bases, with 15 bases between. CDR3 bases: TGTGCCAGCATCACGCCGTGGCTTATGAACACTGAAGCTTTCTTT. It yields the protein CASITPWLMNTEAFF.

The chain has TRBV11-3 and TRBJ2-2; perhaps TRBD2 as D (6 bases). The CDR3 has 14 amino acids. Trimming took 6 bases from V and 0 from J, leaving 8 bases between them. CDR1 is SGHNT, CDR2 YENEEA, per germline. The CDR3 region is CASRGLANTGELFF. For the CDR3, the DNA is TGTGCCAGCAGGGGACTCGCGAACACCGGGGAGCTGTTTTTT.

CDR3 loop: CASSIISQPGNEQFF. CDR3 sequence (DNA): TGTGCCAGTAGTATTATCTCGCAGCCAGGCAATGAGCAGTTCTTC. The rearrangement links TRBV19 to TRBJ2-1; the D is unclear. Germline V gives CDR1 LNHDA, CDR2 SQIVND (reference sequence). The length of the CDR3 is 15 residues. Trimming removed 3 bases from V and 6 bases from J, with 15 bases in between.

This chain links TRBV14 with TRBJ2-7, with TRBD1 as a possible D gene (6 bases). The ends were cut back, 1 base at V and 6 bases at J, with 10 bases in the middle. Germline assignment: CDR1 SGHDN and CDR2 FVKESK. The CDR3 runs to 13 residues. The CDR3 here is CASSQGLGAEQYF. CDR3 sequence (DNA): TGTGCCAGCAGCCAAGGCTTGGGGGCCGAGCAGTACTTC.

This chain links TRBV3-1 (or the pseudogene TRBV3-2) with TRBJ1-2; tentatively, D is TRBD1 (5 bases). Per germline, CDR1 LGHDT and CDR2 YNNKEL (reference sequence). Trimming shortened V by 4 bases and J by 4 bases, and 16 bases separated the two germline ends. CDR3 length: 15 amino acids. DNA of the CDR3: TGTGCCAGCAGCCGGGGGGACCCCAGTGGCTATGGCTACACCTTC. Translation gives CASSRGDPSGYGYTF.

The CDR3 protein is CASSQSSGGPDTQYF. CDR3 bases: TGTGCCAGCAGCCAGAGTAGCGGGGGCCCAGATACGCAGTATTTT. V is TRBV3-1 (or the pseudogene TRBV3-2) and J is TRBJ2-3, with TRBD2 identical over 9 bases. From germline, CDR1 is LGHDT and CDR2 YNNKEL (reference sequence). V lost 3 bases to trimming and J lost 4 bases; unmatched junction nucleotides: 5. The CDR3 totals 15 residues.

The V call is TRBV20-1, the J call TRBJ2-1; no clear D. Germline CDR1 is DFQATT and CDR2 is SNEGSKA (reference sequence). V lost 3 bases and J 3 bases, leaving 9 bases between the germline ends. The CDR3 totals 13 residues. The CDR3 is CSASEYYYNEQFF. The CDR3 coding sequence is TGCAGTGCTAGTGAATACTACTACAATGAGCAGTTCTTC.

The rearrangement joins TRBV13 to TRBJ2-1; the match to TRBD1 covers 9 bases. The V gene end was trimmed by 5 bases and the J gene end by 9 bases; junction bases not matched to a gene: 8. The CDR3 is made up of 14 amino acids. Per the germline V gene, CDR1 is PRHDT and CDR2 is FYEKMQ (reference sequence). The DNA of the CDR3 is TGTGCCAGCAGCATGGGACAGGGAATGGGTGAGCAGTTCTTC. This codes for CASSMGQGMGEQFF.

This chain joins TRBV5-1 and TRBJ2-1; 15 bases match TRBD2. The germline V gene encodes CDR1 SGHRS and CDR2 YFSETQ. V shed 7 bases, J shed 5 bases, and the junction held 7 bases outside the gene matches. This CDR3 has 16 amino acids. The CDR3 loop reads CASGTSGGPGDNEQFF. CDR3 bases: TGCGCCAGCGGGACTAGCGGGGGGCCAGGGGACAATGAGCAGTTCTTC.

V usage is TRBV27 and J usage is TRBJ2-2; 12 bases match TRBD2. In germline, CDR1 is MNHEY, CDR2 SMNVEV (reference sequence). This CDR3 comprises 17 residues. Trimming removed 5 bases from V and 3 bases from J; junction bases left unmatched: 7. CDR3 DNA: TGTGCCAGCAGTCTCCGGACTAGCGGGGTGTACACCGGGGAGCTGTTTTTT. It is translated as CASSLRTSGVYTGELFF.

This chain links TRBV18 with TRBJ2-1, with 7 positions matching TRBD2. Germline trimming cut 2 bases from V and 0 bases from J; bases unmatched to any gene: 10. Germline V lookup: CDR1 KGHSH, CDR2 LQKENI. The length of the CDR3 is 18 residues. The CDR3 reads CASSPIWAGDFSYNEQFF. The CDR3 DNA sequence: TGTGCCAGCTCACCAATATGGGCGGGGGACTTCTCCTACAATGAGCAGTTCTTC.

The chain employs TRBV6-5 and TRBJ2-3; D may be TRBD1 (6 bases). CDR1 and CDR2 (germline): MNHEY, SVGAGI. The germline V and J ends were trimmed by 5 bases and 5 bases, with 14 bases remaining between them. The CDR3 has 14 amino acids. The CDR3 DNA is TGTGCCAGCAGTAAAAACAGGGATTTAGATACGCAGTATTTT. Protein: CASSKNRDLDTQYF.

The V gene is TRBV14, the J gene TRBJ1-2; D is unclear. The CDR3 sequence is 16 residues long. Germline CDR1 is SGHDN and CDR2 is FVKESK. The V and J ends lost 2 bases and 0 bases respectively, with 13 bases between them. The CDR3 DNA sequence: TGTGCCAGCAGCCAATTTACGGGAGATGCTAACTATGGCTACACCTTC. Protein product: CASSQFTGDANYGYTF.